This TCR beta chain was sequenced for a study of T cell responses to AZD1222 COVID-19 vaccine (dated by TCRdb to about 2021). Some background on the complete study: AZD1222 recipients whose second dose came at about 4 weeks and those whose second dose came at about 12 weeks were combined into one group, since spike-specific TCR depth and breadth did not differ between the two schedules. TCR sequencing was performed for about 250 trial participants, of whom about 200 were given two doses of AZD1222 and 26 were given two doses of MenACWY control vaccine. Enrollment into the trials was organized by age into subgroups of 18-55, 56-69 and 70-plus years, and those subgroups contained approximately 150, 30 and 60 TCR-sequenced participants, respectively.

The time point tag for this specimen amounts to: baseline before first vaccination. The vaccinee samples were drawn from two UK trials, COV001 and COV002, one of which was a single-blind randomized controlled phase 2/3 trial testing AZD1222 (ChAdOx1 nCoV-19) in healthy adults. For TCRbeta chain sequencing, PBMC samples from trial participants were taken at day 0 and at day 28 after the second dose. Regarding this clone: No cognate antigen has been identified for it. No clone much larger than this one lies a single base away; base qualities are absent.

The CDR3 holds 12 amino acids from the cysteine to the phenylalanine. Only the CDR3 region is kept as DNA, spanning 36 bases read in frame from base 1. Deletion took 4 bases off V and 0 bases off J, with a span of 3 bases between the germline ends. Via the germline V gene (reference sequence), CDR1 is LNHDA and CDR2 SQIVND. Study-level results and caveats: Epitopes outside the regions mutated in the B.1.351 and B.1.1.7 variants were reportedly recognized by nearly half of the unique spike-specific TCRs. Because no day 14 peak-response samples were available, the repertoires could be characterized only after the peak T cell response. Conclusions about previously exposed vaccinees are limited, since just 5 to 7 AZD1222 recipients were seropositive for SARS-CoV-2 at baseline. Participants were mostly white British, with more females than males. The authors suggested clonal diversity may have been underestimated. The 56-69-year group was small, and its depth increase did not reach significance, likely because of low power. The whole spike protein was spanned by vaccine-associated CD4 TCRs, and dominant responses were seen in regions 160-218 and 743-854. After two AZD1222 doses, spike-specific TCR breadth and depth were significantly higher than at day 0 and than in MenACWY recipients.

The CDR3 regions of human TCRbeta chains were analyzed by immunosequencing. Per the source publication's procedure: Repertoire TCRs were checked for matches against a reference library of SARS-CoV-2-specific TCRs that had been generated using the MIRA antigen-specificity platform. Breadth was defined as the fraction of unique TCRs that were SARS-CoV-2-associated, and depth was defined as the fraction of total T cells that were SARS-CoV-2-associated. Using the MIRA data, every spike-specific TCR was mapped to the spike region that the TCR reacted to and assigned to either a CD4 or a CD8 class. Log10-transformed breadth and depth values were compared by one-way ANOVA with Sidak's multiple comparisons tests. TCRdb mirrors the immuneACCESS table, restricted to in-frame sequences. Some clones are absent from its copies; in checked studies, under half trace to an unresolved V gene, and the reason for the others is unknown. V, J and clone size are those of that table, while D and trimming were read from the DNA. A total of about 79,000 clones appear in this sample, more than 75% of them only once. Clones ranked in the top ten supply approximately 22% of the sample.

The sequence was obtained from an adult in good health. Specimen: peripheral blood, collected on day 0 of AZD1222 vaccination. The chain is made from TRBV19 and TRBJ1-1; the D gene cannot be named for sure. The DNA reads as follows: TGTGCCAGTAGTAATATGAACACTGAAGCTTTCTTT. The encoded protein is CASSNMNTEAFF.